This T cell receptor beta chain was retrieved from a study of radiation and T cells in renal cell carcinoma. Broader study findings: From baseline, blood top tumor clonotypes peaked at 2 weeks post-radiation.

Clones were read by immunoSEQ multiplex PCR, and TCRdb kept only the in-frame ones, dropping some. The sample records roughly 58,000 clones, over 65% being singletons. The J segment lost 4 bases and the V segment lost 4 bases, leaving 7 bases of the junction unmatched. This CDR3 region has 16 residues. Germline V gives CDR1 SGHRS, CDR2 YFSETQ. About this clone itself: Its antigen is not identified.

The time point is: blood 4 weeks post-SBRT, at nephrectomy. Stated treatment: 15 Gy SBRT to primary tumor, nephrectomy 4 weeks later. Nephrectomy followed 15 Gy stereotactic body radiation by 4 weeks. This chain links TRBV5-1 with TRBJ2-3; 12 bases match TRBD2. This TCR came from a man in his 60s with renal cell carcinoma. This specimen consisted of blood, obtained from a patient whose treatment included radiotherapy and nephrectomy. The CDR3 nucleotides are TGCGCCAGCAGCGGCAGGACTAGCGGGATCGCAGATACGCAGTATTTT. Its protein product is CASSGRTSGIADTQYF.